Below, 3 T cell receptor beta chains from the same sample are listed, as sequenced in a study of CD8+ T cells in alopecia areata. Collection of lesional scalp punch biopsies and peripheral blood was performed in alopecia areata patients. In each case, RNA was isolated and then reverse transcribed into cDNA as the sequencing template. The table came from immunoSEQ multiplex PCR; TCRdb's copy has only in-frame clones and leaves some out. The sample holds roughly 19,000 clones, around 66% seen once. The source was skin, collected at week 0. All receptors derive from a human donor with alopecia areata.

This chain links TRBV5-1 with TRBJ2-1; D is ambiguous. The CDR3 spans 15 residues. Germline V gives CDR1 SGHRS, CDR2 YFSETQ. V was trimmed by 1 base and J by 0 bases, leaving 8 bases between them. Here the CDR3 DNA reads TGCGCCAGCAGCTTGCGAATGAGCTCCTACAATGAGCAGTTCTTC. Translating gives CASSLRMSSYNEQFF.

The CDR3 DNA sequence: TGTGCCAGCAGCCAAGCGGGGGGAGGGAATGAGCAGTTCTTC. This sequence encodes CASSQAGGGNEQFF. The chain employs TRBV4-2 and TRBJ2-1, with 7 bases lining up with TRBD2. Per germline, CDR1 LGHNA and CDR2 YNFKEQ. V lost 1 base to trimming and J lost 7 bases; unmatched junction nucleotides: 4. This CDR3 comprises 14 residues.

The table lists this clone with a few counts. The sample carries other DNA sequences with the same CDR3. The CDR3 here is CASSPWTSGVTDTQYF. The CDR3 DNA reads as TGCGCCAGCAGCCCGTGGACTAGCGGGGTCACAGATACGCAGTATTTT. V gene TRBV4-1 combines with J gene TRBJ2-3; 12 bases map to TRBD2. CDR1 and CDR2 (germline): MGHRA, YSYEKL. CDR3 length: 16 residues. The V segment lost 4 bases and the J segment 2 bases; nucleotides outside the gene matches: 4.